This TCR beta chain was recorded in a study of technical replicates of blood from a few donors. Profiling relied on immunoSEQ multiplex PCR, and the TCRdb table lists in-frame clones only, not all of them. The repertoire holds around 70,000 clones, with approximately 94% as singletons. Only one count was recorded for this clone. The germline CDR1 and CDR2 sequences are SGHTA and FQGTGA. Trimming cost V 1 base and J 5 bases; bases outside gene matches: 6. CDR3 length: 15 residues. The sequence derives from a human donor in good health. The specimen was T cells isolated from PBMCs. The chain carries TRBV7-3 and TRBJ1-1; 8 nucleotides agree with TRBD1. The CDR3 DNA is TGTGCCAGCAGCTTAAGGCAGGGGGCGCGGACTGAAGCTTTCTTT. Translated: CASSLRQGARTEAFF.